The 12 T cell receptor beta chains below come from one sample, sequenced in a study of blood T cell repertoires in COVID-19. Method: immunoSEQ multiplex PCR; TCRdb's copy keeps in-frame clones and lacks some. This table has over 100,000 clones, around 86% appearing once. Sequencing was done on a sample of peripheral blood. The receptor set was obtained from a woman in her sixties with active or convalescent COVID-19.

Only one count was recorded for this clone. The J gene is TRBJ1-1, the V gene TRBV6-6; 8 bases fit TRBD1. The CDR3 has 17 amino acids. Trimming removed 5 bases from V and 6 bases from J; junction bases left unmatched: 17. Germline CDR1 reads MNHNY; CDR2 reads SVGAGI (reference sequence). This CDR3 reads CASSRYGAGQGESEAFF. The CDR3 DNA reads as TGTGCCAGCAGTCGTTACGGGGCCGGACAGGGTGAGTCTGAAGCTTTCTTT.

The chain recombines TRBV7-9 with TRBJ1-4; TRBD1 matches at 8 bases. The CDR3 has 14 amino acids. Germline V lookup: CDR1 SEHNR, CDR2 FQNEAQ (reference sequence). V was pared by 3 bases and J by 8 bases, with 5 bases of the junction left unmatched. The CDR3 DNA follows: TGTGCCAGCAGCTTCGGGACAGGAGACGAAAAACTGTTTTTT. It yields the protein CASSFGTGDEKLFF.

V is TRBV19 and J is TRBJ1-1; unclear D gene. Between the trimmed V and J ends, which lost 2 bases and 7 bases, there was a span of 17 bases. Germline CDR1 LNHDA, CDR2 SQIVND (reference sequence). The CDR3 has 15 amino acids. The CDR3: CASSISGRENDEAFF. The CDR3 bases are TGTGCCAGTAGTATATCCGGACGGGAAAACGATGAAGCTTTCTTT.

The chain couples TRBV24-1 to TRBJ2-1, with a weak D call TRBD1 (5 bases). Germline values: CDR1 KGHDR, CDR2 SFDVKD. This CDR3 has 15 amino acids. The V end lost 5 bases, the J end lost 6 bases, and 16 bases lay between the germline ends. The CDR3 region has the DNA TGTGCCACCAGTGGTTTTGGACACCGCGTCAATGAGCAGTTCTTC. It codes for CATSGFGHRVNEQFF.

J is TRBJ2-1 and V is TRBV5-6; 8 nucleotides agree with TRBD1. CDR3 length: 15 amino acids. Germline CDR1 SGHDT, CDR2 YYEEEE. V trimming: 3 bases; J trimming: 8 bases; junction bases outside the gene matches: 10. The CDR3 protein is CASSYAGQGNDEQFF. The CDR3 DNA sequence: TGTGCCAGCAGCTACGCAGGACAGGGAAACGATGAGCAGTTCTTC.

The chain links TRBV19 to TRBJ2-1, with D tentatively TRBD2 (5 bases). Germline loops: CDR1 LNHDA, CDR2 SQIVND (reference sequence). CDR3 size: 15 residues. With 5 bases removed from V and 7 bases from J, the gap between germline ends came to 18 bases. The CDR3 sequence is CASSLRPGYGNEQFF. The CDR3 DNA reads as TGTGCCAGTAGTCTCCGACCGGGGTATGGGAATGAGCAGTTCTTC. Full variable domain (missing parts from reference TRBV19 and TRBJ2-1): DGGITQSPKYLFRKEGQNVTLSCEQNLNHDAMYWYRQDPGQGLRLIYYSQIVNDFQKGDIAEGYSVSREKKESFPLTVTSAQKNPTAFYLCASSLRPGYGNEQFFGPGTRLTVL.

The chain combines TRBV19 with TRBJ1-2; D is perhaps TRBD1 (5 bases). Germline CDR1 LNHDA, CDR2 SQIVND (reference sequence). The CDR3 extends over 14 amino acids. The germline V and J ends were trimmed by 7 bases and 6 bases, with 18 bases remaining between them. CDR3 amino acids: CASTQRGEVDGYTF. CDR3 in DNA: TGTGCCAGTACCCAACGGGGGGAAGTCGATGGCTACACCTTC.

This rearrangement joins TRBV3-1 (or the pseudogene TRBV3-2) to TRBJ1-1; TRBD1 aligns across 7 bases. The germline V gene has CDR1 LGHDT and CDR2 YNNKEL (reference sequence). CDR3 size: 15 residues. Trimming took 4 bases from V and 6 from J; bases not matched to a gene: 11. CDR3 bases: TGTGCCAGCAGCCCAAAGAAGGGGACAGAAGCTGAAGCTTTCTTT. This sequence encodes CASSPKKGTEAEAFF.

This chain links TRBV27 with TRBJ2-7; TRBD1 matches at 9 bases. After removal of 5 bases from V and 7 bases from J, the junction contained 0 bases not matched to a gene. The CDR3 sequence is 11 residues long. The germline gives CDR1 MNHEY, CDR2 SMNVEV (reference sequence). CDR3 coding DNA: TGTGCCAGCAGTGGGACAGGGGAGCAGTACTTC. Translated: CASSGTGEQYF.

This clone came up a few times. The rearrangement joins TRBV9 to TRBJ1-3, with 7 bases that match TRBD1. The J segment lost 4 bases and the V segment lost 5 bases, leaving 0 bases of the junction unmatched. The CDR3 has 12 residues. The germline gives CDR1 SGDLS, CDR2 YYNGEE. Here the CDR3 reads CASRGQGNTIYF. CDR3 sequence (DNA): TGTGCCAGCAGGGGACAGGGAAACACCATATATTTT.

The chain joins TRBV28 to TRBJ1-1; a weak D match, TRBD1 (6 bases). The CDR3 consists of 15 residues. V lost 5 bases and J 5 bases, leaving 18 bases between the germline ends. Germline lookup yields CDR1 MDHEN and CDR2 SYDVKM. As DNA, the CDR3 is TGTGCCAGCAGTAAGCGACAGGTTGGAAGTACTGAAGCTTTCTTT. Its protein product is CASSKRQVGSTEAFF.

The chain joins TRBV2 to TRBJ1-3, with D maybe TRBD1 (5 bases). The germline gives CDR1 SNHLY, CDR2 FYNNEI. Trimming stripped 8 bases from V and 4 bases from J, with 21 bases between. CDR3 length equals 16 residues. Written as DNA, the CDR3 is TGTGCCAGCGGGGAACAGGCGACCCTGGGAGGAAACACCATATATTTT. Amino acids: CASGEQATLGGNTIYF.